This paragraph reports one TCR beta chain. No antigen is known for it. This sample was taken from a study of T cells in Graves' hyperthyroidism and ophthalmopathy. Study details: At the time of initial diagnosis and before any treatment, peripheral blood was collected. Study-level points and caveats: In the blood, most expanded thyroid clonotypes above 0.001 appeared as well.

V lost 0 bases and J 9 bases, leaving 10 bases between the germline ends. The CDR3 loop spans 13 amino acids. In germline, CDR1 is SGDLS, CDR2 YYNGEE. The CDR3 regions of TCR beta were amplified from RNA transcripts. In the first-round RT-PCR of the TCR CDR3, the HTBI primer set was used. TCRdb reprocessed the multiplex PCR reads with MiXCR, giving one entry per CDR3 protein. The data contain about 620,000 distinct CDR3 sequences, 15% to 20% of them seen just once; the ten biggest clones take up 3% to 4%. Exclusion of patients followed from uncontrolled infection, other autoimmune disease, pregnancy or lactation. Each 10 ml fresh peripheral blood draw supplied the PBMCs.

This clonotype was sampled from a woman aged 30 to 39 with Graves' hyperthyroidism. The V call is TRBV9, the J call TRBJ2-1; D is undetermined. The specimen sequenced was blood. This CDR3 is CASSVGIGGEQFF. CDR3 in DNA: TGTGCCAGCAGCGTAGGAATCGGTGGTGAGCAGTTCTTC.